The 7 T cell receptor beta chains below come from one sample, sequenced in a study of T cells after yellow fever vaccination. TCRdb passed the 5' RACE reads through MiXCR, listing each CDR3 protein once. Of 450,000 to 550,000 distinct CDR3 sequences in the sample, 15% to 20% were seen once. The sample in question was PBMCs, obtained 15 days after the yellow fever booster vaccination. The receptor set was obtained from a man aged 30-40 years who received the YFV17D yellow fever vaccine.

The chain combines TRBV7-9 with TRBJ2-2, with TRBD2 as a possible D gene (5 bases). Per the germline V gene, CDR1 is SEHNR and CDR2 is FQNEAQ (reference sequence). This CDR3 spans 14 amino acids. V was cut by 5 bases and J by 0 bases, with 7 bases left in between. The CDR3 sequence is CASSVLANTGELFF. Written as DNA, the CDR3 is TGTGCCAGCAGCGTACTAGCGAACACCGGGGAGCTGTTTTTT.

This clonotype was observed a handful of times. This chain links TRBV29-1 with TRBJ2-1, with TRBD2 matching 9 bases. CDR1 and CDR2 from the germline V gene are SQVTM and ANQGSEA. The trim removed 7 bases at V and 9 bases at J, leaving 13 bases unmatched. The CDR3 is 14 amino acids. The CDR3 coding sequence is TGCAGCGAATTTAGCGGGAGCGGAATGGGTGAGCAGTTCTTC. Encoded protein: CSEFSGSGMGEQFF.

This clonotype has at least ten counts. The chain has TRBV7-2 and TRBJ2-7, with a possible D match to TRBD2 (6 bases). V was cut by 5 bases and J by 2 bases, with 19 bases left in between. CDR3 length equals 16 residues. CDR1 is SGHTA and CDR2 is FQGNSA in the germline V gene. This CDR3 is CASSPTRAEGTYEQYF. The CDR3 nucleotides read TGTGCCAGCAGCCCTACCCGGGCGGAGGGGACCTACGAGCAGTACTTC.

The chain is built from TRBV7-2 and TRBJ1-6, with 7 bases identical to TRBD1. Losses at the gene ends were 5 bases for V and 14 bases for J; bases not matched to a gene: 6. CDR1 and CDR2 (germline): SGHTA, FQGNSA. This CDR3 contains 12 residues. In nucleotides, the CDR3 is TGTGCCAGCAGCCCGGACAGGCGGTCCCTCCACTTT. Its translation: CASSPDRRSLHF.

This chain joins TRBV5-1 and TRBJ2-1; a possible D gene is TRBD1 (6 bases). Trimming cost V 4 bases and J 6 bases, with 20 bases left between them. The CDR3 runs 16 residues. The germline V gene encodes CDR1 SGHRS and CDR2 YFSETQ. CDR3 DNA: TGCGCCAGCAGCCAAAAATACAGGGTGTCAGGCAATGAGCAGTTCTTC. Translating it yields CASSQKYRVSGNEQFF.

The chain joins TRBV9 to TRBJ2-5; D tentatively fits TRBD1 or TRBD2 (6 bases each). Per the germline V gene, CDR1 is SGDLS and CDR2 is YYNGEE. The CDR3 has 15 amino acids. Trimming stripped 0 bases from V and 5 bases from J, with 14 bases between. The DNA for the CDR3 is TGTGCCAGCAGCGTAGCGGGAGTAACAGGGGAGACCCAGTACTTC. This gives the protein CASSVAGVTGETQYF.

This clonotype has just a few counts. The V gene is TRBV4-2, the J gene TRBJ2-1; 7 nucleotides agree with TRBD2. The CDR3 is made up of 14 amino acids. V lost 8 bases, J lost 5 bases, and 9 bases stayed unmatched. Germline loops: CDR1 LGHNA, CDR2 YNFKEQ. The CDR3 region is CASASGDGDNEQFF. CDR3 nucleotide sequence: TGTGCCAGCGCTAGCGGAGACGGAGACAATGAGCAGTTCTTC.